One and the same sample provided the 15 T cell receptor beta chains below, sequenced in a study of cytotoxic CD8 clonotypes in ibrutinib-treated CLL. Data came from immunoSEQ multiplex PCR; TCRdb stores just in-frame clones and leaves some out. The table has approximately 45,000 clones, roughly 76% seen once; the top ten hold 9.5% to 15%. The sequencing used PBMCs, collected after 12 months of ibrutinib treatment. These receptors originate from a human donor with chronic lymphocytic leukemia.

For the CDR3, the DNA is TGCGCCAGCAGCCCAGGGACTAGCGGGGGTTACGAGCAGTACTTC. It codes for CASSPGTSGGYEQYF. The J gene is TRBJ2-7, the V gene TRBV4-1, with TRBD2 matching 14 bases. Germline V gives CDR1 MGHRA, CDR2 YSYEKL. With V trimmed by 4 bases and J by 4 bases, 3 bases remained unmatched. The CDR3 extends over 15 amino acids.

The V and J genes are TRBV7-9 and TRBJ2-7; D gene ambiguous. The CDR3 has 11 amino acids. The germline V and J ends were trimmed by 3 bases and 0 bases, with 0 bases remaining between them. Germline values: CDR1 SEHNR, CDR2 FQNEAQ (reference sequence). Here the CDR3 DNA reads TGTGCCAGCAGCTTCTCCTACGAGCAGTACTTC. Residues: CASSFSYEQYF.

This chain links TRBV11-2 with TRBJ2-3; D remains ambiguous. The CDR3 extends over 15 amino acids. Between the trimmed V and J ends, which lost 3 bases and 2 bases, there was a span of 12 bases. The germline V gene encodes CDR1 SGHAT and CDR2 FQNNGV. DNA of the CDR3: TGTGCCAGCAGCTTTTTGCTACATTCCACAGATACGCAGTATTTT. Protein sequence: CASSFLLHSTDTQYF.

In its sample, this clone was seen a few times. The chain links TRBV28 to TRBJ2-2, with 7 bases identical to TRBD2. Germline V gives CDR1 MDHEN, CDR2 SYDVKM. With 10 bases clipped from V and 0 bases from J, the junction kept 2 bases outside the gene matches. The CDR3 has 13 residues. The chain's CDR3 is CATAGANTGELFF. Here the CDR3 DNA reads TGTGCCACCGCGGGGGCGAACACCGGGGAGCTGTTTTTT.

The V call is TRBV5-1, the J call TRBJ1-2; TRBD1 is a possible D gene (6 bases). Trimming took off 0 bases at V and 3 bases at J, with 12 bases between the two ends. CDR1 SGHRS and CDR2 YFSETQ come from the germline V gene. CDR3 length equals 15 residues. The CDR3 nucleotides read TGCGCCAGCAGCTTGGACACAGGGAGAGACTATGGCTACACCTTC. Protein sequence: CASSLDTGRDYGYTF.

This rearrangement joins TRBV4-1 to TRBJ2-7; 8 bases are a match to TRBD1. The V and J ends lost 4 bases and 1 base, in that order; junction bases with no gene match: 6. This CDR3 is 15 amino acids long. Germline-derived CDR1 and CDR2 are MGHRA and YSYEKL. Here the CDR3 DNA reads TGCGCCAGCAGCCTTAGACAGGGGTTGTCCTACGAGCAGTACTTC. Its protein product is CASSLRQGLSYEQYF.

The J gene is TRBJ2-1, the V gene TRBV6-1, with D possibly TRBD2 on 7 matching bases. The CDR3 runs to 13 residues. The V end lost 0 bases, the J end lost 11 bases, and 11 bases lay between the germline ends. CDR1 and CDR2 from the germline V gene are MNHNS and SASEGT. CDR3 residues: CASSEAGGGKQFF. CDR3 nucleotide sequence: TGTGCCAGCAGTGAAGCAGGGGGGGGGAAGCAGTTCTTC.

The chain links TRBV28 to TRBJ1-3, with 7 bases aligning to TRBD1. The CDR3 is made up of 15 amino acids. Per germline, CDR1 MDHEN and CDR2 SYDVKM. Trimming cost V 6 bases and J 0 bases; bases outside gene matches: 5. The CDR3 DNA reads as TGTGCCAGCAGCCTACAGGGGAGCTCTGGAAACACCATATATTTT. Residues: CASSLQGSSGNTIYF.

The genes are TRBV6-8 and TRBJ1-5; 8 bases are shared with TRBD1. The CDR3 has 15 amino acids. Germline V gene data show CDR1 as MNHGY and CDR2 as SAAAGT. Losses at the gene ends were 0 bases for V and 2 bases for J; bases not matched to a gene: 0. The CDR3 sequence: CASSYSDRGNQPQHF. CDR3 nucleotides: TGTGCCAGCAGTTACTCGGACAGGGGCAATCAGCCCCAGCATTTT.

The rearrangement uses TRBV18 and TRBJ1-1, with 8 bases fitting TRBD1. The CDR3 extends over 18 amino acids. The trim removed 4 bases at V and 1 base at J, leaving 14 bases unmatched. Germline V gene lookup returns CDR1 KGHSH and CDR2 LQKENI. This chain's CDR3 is CASSLDRGRVERNTEAFF. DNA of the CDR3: TGTGCCAGCTCACTAGACAGGGGACGGGTTGAAAGGAACACTGAAGCTTTCTTT. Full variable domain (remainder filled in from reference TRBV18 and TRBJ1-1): NAGVMQNPRHLVRRRGQEARLRCSPMKGHSHVYWYRQLPEEGLKFMVYLQKENIIDESGMPKERFSAEFPKEGPSILRIQQVVRGDSAAYFCASSLDRGRVERNTEAFFGQGTRLTVV.

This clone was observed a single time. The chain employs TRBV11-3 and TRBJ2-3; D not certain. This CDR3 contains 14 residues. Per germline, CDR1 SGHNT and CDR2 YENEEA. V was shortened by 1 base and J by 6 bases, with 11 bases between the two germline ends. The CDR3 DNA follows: TGTGCCAGCAGCTTAGCAGGCGACTGGGATACGCAGTATTTT. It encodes CASSLAGDWDTQYF.

The CDR3 loop reads CASSEIPGPNQPQHF. DNA for the CDR3: TGTGCCAGCAGTGAAATCCCGGGACCCAATCAGCCCCAGCATTTT. The chain couples TRBV6-4 to TRBJ1-5, with D maybe TRBD1 (5 bases). CDR1 is MRHNA, CDR2 SNTAGT, per germline. This CDR3 spans 15 amino acids. Trimming left V 3 bases short and J 3 bases short, with 12 bases between.

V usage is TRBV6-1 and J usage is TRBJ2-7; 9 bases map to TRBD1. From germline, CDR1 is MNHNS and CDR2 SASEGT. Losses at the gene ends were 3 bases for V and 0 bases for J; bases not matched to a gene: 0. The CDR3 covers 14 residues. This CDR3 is CASSEGQGSYEQYF. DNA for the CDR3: TGTGCCAGCAGTGAGGGACAGGGCTCCTACGAGCAGTACTTC.

The CDR3 reads CASSRRLAGTGELFF. The CDR3 DNA follows: TGTGCCAGCAGCCGCCGCCTAGCGGGGACCGGGGAGCTGTTTTTT. The V and J genes are TRBV6-6 and TRBJ2-2; 9 positions match TRBD2. The CDR3 extends over 15 amino acids. Losses at the gene ends were 6 bases for V and 5 bases for J; bases not matched to a gene: 7. Looked up from germline, CDR1 is MNHNY and CDR2 is SVGAGI (reference sequence).

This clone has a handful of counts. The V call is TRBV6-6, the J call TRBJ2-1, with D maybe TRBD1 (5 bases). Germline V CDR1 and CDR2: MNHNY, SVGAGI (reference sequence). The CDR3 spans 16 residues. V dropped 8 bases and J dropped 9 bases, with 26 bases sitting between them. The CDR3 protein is CASRPGQGGTSGEQFF. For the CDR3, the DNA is TGTGCCAGCCGTCCTGGGCAGGGCGGTACCTCAGGTGAGCAGTTCTTC.